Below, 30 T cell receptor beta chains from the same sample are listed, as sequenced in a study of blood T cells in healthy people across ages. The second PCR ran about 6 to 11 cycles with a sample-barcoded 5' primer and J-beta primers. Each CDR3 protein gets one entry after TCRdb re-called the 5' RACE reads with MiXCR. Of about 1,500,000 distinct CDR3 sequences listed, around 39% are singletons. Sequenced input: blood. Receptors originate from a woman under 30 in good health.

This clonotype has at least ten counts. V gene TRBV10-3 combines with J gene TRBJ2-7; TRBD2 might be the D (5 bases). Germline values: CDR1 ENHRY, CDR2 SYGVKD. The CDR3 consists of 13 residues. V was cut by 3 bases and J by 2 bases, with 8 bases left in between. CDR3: CAISDSGTYEQYF. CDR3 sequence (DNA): TGTGCCATCAGTGACTCGGGAACCTACGAGCAGTACTTC.

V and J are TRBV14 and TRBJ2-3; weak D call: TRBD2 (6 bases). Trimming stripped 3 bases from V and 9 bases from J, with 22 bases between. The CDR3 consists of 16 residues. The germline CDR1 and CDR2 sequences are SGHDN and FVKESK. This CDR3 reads CASSHRRSSVFGTQYF. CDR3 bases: TGTGCCAGCAGCCATAGACGGTCTAGCGTATTTGGAACGCAGTATTTT.

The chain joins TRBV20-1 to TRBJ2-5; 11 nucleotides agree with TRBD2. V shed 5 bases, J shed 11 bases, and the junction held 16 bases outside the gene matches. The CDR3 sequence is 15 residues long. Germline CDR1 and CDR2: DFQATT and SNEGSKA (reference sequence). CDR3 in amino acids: CSAYSPGLAVNEQYF. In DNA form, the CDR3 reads TGCAGTGCTTATAGTCCGGGACTAGCGGTCAATGAGCAGTACTTC.

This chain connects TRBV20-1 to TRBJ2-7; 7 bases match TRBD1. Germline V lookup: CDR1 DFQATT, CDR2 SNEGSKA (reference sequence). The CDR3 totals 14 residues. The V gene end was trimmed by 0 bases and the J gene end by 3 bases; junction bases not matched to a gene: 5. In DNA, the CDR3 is TGCAGTGCTAGAGATTCACAGGGGAACTACGAGCAGTACTTC. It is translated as CSARDSQGNYEQYF.

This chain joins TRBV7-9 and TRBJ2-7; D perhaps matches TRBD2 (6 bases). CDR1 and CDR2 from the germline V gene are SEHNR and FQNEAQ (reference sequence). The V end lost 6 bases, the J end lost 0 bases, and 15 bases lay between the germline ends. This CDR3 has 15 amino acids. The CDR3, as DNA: TGTGCCAGCAGTTATAGCGGCAATCCCTCCTACGAGCAGTACTTC. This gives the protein CASSYSGNPSYEQYF. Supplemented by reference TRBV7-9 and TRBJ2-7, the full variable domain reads DTGVSQNPRHKITKRGQNVTFRCDPISEHNRLYWYRQTLGQGPEFLTYFQNEAQLEKSRLLSDRFSAERPKGSFSTLEIQRTEQGDSAMYLCASSYSGNPSYEQYFGPGTRLTVT.

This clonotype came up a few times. The CDR3 bases are TGTGCCAGCAGCCATCCGGACAGGAATCTCTACGAGCAGTACTTC. This codes for CASSHPDRNLYEQYF. The gene calls are TRBV5-6 and TRBJ2-5, with 7 bases fitting TRBD1. The DNA end is a closer match to TRBJ2-7, so the J assignment may be wrong. The length of the CDR3 is 15 residues. Germline-derived CDR1 and CDR2 are SGHDT and YYEEEE.

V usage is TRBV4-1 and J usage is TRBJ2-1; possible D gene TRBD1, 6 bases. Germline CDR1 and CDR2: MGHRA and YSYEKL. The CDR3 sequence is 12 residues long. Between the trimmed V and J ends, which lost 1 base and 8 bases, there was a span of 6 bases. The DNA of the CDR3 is TGCGCCAGCAGCCAAGGGGGGCATGAGCAGTTCTTC. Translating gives CASSQGGHEQFF.

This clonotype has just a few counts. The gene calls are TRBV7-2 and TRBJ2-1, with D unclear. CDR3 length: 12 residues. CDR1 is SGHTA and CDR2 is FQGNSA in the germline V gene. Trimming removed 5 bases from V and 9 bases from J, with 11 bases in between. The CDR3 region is CASSPLTVEQFF. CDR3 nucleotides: TGTGCCAGCAGCCCTCTCACGGTTGAGCAGTTCTTC.

The CDR3 is CSATTGTVKDGYTF. The CDR3 nucleotides are TGCAGTGCTACCACCGGGACGGTAAAGGATGGCTACACCTTC. The chain links TRBV20-1 to TRBJ1-2; D is perhaps TRBD1 (5 bases). Per the germline V gene, CDR1 is DFQATT and CDR2 is SNEGSKA (reference sequence). The CDR3 spans 14 residues. The V end was cut by 4 bases, the J end by 6 bases, with 18 bases between.

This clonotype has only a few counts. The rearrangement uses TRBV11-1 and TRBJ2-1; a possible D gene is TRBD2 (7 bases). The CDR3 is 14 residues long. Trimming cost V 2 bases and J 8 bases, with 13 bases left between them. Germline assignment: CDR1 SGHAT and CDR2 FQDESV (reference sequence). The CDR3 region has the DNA TGTGCCAGCAGCTTATGGGGGCGGGAGTATGAGCAGTTCTTC. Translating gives CASSLWGREYEQFF.

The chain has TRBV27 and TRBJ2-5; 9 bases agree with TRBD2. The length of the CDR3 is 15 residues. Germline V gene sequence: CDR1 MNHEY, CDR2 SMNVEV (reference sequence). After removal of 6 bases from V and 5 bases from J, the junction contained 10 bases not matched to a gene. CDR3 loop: CASRGGASGVETQYF. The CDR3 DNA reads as TGTGCCAGCAGGGGGGGTGCTAGCGGGGTCGAGACCCAGTACTTC.

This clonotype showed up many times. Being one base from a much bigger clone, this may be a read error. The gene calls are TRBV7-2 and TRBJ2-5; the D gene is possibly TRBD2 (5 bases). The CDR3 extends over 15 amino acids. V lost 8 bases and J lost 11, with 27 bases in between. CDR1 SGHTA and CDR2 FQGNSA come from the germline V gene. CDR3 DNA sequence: TGTGCCAGCCGACCCACCCTCGGGGTGCCCAATGAGCAGTACTTC. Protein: CASRPTLGVPNEQYF.

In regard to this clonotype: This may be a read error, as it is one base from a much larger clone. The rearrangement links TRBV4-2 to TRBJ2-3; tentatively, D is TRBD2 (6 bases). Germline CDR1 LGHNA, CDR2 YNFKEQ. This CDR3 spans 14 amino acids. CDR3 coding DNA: TGTACCAGCAGCCAAGAACGGGAGCTAGATACGCAGTATTTT. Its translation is CTSSQERELDTQYF.

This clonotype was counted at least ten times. CDR3 protein: CASSRTSGSSTDTQYF. The CDR3 DNA reads as TGTGCCAGTAGTAGGACTAGCGGGTCGAGCACAGATACGCAGTATTTT. The genes are TRBV19 and TRBJ2-3, with TRBD2 matching over 11 bases. The trim removed 4 bases at V and 0 bases at J, leaving 3 bases unmatched. This CDR3 is 16 amino acids long. The germline gives CDR1 LNHDA, CDR2 SQIVND (reference sequence).

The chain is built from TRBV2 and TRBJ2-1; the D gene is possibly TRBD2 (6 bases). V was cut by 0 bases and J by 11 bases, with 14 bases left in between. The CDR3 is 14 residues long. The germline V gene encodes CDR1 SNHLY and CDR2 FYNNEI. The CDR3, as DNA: TGTGCCAGCAGTGAAGCGAATGGTGGGGGGAAGCAGTTCTTC. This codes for CASSEANGGGKQFF.

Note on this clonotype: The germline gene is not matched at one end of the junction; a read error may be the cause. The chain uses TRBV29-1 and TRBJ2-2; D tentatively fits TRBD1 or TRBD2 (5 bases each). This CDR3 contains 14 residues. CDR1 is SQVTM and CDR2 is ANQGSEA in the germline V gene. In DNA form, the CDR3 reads TGCAGCGTTGAAAAACAGAGGGGCACCGGGGAGCCGTTTTTT. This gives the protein CSVEKQRGTGEPFF.

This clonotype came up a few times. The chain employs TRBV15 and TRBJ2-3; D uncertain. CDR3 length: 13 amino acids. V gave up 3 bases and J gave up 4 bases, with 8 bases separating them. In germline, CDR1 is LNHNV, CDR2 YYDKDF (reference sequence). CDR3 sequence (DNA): TGTGCCACCAGCAGGGCCTTTGCAGATACGCAGTATTTT. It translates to CATSRAFADTQYF.

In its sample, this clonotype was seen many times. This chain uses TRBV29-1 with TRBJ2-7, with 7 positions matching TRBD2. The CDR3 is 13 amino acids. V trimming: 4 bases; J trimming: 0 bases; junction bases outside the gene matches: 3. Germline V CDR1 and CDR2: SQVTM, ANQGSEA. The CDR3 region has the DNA TGCAGCGTTGGGAGCGGGGTCTCCTACGAGCAGTACTTC. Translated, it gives CSVGSGVSYEQYF.

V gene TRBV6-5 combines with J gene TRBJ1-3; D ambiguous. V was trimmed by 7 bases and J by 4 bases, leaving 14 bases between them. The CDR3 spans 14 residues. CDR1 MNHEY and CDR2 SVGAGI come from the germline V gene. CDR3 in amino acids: CASTQTSWGNTIYF. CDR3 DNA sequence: TGTGCCAGCACTCAGACTTCCTGGGGAAACACCATATATTTT.

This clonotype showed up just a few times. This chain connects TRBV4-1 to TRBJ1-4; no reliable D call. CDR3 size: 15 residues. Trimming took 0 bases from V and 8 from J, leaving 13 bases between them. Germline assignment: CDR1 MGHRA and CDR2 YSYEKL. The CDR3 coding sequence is TGCGCCAGCAGCCAAGATCTGACCCGAGGCGAAAAACTGTTTTTT. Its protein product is CASSQDLTRGEKLFF.

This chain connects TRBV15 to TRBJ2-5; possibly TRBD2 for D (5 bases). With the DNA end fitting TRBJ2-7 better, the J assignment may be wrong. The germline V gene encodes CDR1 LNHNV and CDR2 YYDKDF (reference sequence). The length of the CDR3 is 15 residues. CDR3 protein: CATSRDGGSTYEQYF. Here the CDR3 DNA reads TGTGCCACCAGCAGAGATGGCGGGTCTACCTACGAGCAGTACTTC.

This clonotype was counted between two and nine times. CDR3 DNA: TGTGCCAGCACCATGGCGACCCAACTTCATCAGGAGCAGTTCTTC. Amino acids: CASTMATQLHQEQFF. The chain employs TRBV12-3 or TRBV12-4 and TRBJ2-1; the D is unclear. Trimming took 7 bases from V and 10 from J, leaving 23 bases between them. The CDR3 extends over 15 amino acids.

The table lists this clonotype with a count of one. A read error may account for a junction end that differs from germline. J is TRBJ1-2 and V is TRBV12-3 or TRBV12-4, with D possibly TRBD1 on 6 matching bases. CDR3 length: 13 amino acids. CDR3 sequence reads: CASTRQDNYGHTF. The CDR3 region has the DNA TGTGCCAGCACTAGACAGGATAACTATGGCCACACCTTC.

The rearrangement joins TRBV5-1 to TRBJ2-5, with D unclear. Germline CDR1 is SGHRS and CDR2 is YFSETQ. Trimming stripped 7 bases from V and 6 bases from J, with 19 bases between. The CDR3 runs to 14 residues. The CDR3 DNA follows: TGCGCCAGCTCCCTTGAGGACCGAGGAAAGACCCAGTACTTC. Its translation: CASSLEDRGKTQYF.

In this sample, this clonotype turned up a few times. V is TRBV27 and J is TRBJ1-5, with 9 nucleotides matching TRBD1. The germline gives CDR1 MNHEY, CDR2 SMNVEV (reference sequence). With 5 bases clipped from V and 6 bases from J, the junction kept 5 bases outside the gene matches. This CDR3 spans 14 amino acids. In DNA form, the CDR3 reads TGTGCCAGCAGTCCCTGGGACAGGGCTCAGCCCCAGCATTTT. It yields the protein CASSPWDRAQPQHF.

Here the CDR3 DNA reads TGTGCCAGCAGCCAGGGACAGCCCAACTATGGCTACACCTTC. Translation gives CASSQGQPNYGYTF. This chain uses TRBV3-1 with TRBJ1-2, with 7 bases identical to TRBD1. Germline V lookup: CDR1 LGHDT, CDR2 YNNKEL (reference sequence). This CDR3 is built from 14 residues. V lost 3 bases to trimming and J lost 2 bases; unmatched junction nucleotides: 3.

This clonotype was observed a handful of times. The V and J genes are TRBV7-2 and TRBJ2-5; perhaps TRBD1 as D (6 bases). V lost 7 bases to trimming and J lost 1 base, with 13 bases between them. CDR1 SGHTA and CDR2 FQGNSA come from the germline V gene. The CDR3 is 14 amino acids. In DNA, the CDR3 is TGTGCCAGCAACCGGGACATTATCCAAGAGACCCAGTACTTC. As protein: CASNRDIIQETQYF.

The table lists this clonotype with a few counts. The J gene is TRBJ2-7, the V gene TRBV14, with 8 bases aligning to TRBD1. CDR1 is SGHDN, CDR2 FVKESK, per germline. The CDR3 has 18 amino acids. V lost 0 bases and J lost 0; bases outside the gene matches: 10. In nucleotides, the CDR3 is TGTGCCAGCAGCCAAGATTGGGACAGGCACTTGATCTCCTACGAGCAGTACTTC. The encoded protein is CASSQDWDRHLISYEQYF.

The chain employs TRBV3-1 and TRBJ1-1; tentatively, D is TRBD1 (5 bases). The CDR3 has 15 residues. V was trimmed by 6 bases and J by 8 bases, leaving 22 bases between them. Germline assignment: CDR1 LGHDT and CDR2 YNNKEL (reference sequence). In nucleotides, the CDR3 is TGTGCCAGCAGTCCAATTGGGGGGGGGATCGGAGAAGCTTTCTTT. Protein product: CASSPIGGGIGEAFF.

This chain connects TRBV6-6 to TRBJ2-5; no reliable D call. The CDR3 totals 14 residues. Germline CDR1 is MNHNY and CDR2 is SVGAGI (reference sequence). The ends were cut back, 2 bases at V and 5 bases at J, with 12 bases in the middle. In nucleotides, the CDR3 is TGTGCCAGCAGTTACCATTGGGAAGACGAGACCCAGTACTTC. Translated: CASSYHWEDETQYF.